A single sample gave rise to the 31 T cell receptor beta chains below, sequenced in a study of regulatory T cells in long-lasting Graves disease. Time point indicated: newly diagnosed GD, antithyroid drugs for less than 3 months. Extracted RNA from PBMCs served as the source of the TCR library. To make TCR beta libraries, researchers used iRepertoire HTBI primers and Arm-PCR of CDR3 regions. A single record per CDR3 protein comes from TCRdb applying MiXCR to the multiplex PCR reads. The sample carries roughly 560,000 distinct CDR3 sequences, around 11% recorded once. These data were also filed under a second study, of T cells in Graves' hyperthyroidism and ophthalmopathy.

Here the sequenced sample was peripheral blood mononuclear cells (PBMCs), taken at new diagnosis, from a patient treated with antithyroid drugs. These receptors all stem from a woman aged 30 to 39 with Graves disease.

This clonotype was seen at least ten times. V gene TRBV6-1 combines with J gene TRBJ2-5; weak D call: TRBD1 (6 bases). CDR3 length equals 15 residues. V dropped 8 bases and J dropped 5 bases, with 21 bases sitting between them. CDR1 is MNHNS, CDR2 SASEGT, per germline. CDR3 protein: CASAYRDTLVETQYF. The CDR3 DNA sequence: TGTGCCAGCGCATACCGGGACACCCTGGTGGAGACCCAGTACTTC.

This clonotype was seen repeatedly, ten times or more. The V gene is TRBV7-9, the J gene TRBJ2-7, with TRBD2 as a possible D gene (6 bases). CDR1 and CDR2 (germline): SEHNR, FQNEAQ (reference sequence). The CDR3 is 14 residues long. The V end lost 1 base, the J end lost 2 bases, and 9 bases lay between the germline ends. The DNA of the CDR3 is TGTGCCAGCAGCTTAGGGGCTAGCGCCTACGAGCAGTACTTC. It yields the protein CASSLGASAYEQYF.

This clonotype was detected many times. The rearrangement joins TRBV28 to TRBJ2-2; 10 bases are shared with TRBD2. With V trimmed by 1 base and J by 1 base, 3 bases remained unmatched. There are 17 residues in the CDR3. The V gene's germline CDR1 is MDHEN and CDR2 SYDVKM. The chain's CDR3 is CASSLSSSGRNTGELFF. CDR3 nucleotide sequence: TGTGCCAGCAGTTTATCCTCTAGCGGGAGGAACACCGGGGAGCTGTTTTTT.

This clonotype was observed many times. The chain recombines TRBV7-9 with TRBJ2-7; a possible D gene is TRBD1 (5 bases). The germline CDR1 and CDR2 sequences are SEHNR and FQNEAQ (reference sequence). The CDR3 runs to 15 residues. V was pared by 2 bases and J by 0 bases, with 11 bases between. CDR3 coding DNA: TGTGCCAGCAGCTTACCAGGGCTCGTCTCCTACGAGCAGTACTTC. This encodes CASSLPGLVSYEQYF.

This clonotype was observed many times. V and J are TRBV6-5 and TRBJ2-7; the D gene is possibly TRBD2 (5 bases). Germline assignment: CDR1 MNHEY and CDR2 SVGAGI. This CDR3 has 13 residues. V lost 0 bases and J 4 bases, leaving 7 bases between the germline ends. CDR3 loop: CASSYSRAYEQYF. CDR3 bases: TGTGCCAGCAGTTACTCGAGGGCTTACGAGCAGTACTTC.

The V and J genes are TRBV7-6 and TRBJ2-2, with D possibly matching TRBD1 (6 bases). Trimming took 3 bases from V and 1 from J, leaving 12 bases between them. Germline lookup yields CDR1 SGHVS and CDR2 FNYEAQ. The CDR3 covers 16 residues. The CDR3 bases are TGTGCCAGCAGCTTCGGGACACATGAGAACACCGGGGAGCTGTTTTTT. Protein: CASSFGTHENTGELFF.

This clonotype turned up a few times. CDR3 residues: CASSFLTSGRAPEQFF. The CDR3 DNA follows: TGTGCCAGCAGTTTCCTAACTAGCGGGAGGGCCCCTGAGCAGTTCTTC. V gene TRBV27 combines with J gene TRBJ2-1, with 13 bases fitting TRBD2. The germline gives CDR1 MNHEY, CDR2 SMNVEV (reference sequence). The CDR3 sequence is 16 residues long. J gave up 9 bases and V 3 bases, and 8 bases lay outside the gene matches.

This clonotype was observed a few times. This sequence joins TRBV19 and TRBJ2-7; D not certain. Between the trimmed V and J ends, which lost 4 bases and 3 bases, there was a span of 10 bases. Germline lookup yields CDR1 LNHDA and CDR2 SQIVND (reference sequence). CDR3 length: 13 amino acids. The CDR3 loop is CASSSPGFYEQYF. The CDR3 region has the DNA TGTGCCAGTAGTAGCCCCGGATTCTACGAGCAGTACTTC.

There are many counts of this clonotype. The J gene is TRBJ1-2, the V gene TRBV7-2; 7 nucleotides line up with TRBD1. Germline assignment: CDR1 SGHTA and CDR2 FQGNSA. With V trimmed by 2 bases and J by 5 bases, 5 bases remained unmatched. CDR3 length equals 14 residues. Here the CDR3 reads CASSLKGADYGYTF. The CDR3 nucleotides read TGTGCCAGCAGCTTAAAGGGGGCCGATTATGGCTACACCTTC.

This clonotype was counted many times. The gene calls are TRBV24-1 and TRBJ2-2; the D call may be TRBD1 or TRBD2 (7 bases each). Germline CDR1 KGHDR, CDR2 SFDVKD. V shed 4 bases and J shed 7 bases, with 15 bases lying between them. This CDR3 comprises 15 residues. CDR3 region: CATSDPSGGDGELFF. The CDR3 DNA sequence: TGTGCCACCAGTGACCCGTCAGGGGGGGACGGGGAGCTGTTTTTT.

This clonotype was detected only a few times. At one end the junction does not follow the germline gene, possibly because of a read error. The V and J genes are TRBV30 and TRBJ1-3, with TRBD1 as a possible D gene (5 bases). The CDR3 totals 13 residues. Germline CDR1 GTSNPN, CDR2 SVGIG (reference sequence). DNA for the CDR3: TGTGCCTGGAGCCGGGGCTCTGGAGACACCATATATTTT. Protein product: CAWSRGSGDTIYF.

The chain's CDR3 is CASSVEGGTGQPQHF. The CDR3 bases are TGTGCCAGCAGCGTCGAAGGGGGGACAGGCCAGCCCCAGCATTTT. The chain joins TRBV9 to TRBJ1-5; 8 bases match TRBD1. Germline assignment: CDR1 SGDLS and CDR2 YYNGEE. This CDR3 is built from 15 residues. The trim removed 2 bases at V and 7 bases at J, leaving 8 bases unmatched.

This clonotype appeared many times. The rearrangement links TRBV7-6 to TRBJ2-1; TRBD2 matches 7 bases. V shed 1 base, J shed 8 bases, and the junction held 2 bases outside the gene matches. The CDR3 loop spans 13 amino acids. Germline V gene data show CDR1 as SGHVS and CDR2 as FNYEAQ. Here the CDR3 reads CASSLGLAYEQFF. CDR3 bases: TGTGCCAGCAGCTTAGGACTAGCCTATGAGCAGTTCTTC.

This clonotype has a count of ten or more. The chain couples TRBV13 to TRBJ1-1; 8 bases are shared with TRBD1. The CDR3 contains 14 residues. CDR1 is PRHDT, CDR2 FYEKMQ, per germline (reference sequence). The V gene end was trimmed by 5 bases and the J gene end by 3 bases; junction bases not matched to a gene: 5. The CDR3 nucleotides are TGTGCCAGCAGCCCCAGGGGGCATGACACTGAAGCTTTCTTT. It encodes CASSPRGHDTEAFF.

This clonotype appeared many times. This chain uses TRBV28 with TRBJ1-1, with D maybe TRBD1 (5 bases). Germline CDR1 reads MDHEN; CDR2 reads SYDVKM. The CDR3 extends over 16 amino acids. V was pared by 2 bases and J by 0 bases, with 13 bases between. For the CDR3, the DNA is TGTGCCAGCAGTTTAAGGGGCCGAACGATGAACACTGAAGCTTTCTTT. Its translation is CASSLRGRTMNTEAFF. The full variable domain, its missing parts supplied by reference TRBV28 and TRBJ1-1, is DVKVTQSSRYLVKRTGEKVFLECVQDMDHENMFWYRQDPGLGLRLIYFSYDVKMKEKGDIPEGYSVSREKKERFSLILESASTNQTSMYLCASSLRGRTMNTEAFFGQGTRLTVV.

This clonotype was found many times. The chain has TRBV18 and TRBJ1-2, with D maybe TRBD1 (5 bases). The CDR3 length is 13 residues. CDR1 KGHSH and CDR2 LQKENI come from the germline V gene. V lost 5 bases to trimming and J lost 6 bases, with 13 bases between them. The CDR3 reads CASSEQALDGYTF. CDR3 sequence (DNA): TGTGCCAGCTCAGAACAGGCTTTGGATGGCTACACCTTC.

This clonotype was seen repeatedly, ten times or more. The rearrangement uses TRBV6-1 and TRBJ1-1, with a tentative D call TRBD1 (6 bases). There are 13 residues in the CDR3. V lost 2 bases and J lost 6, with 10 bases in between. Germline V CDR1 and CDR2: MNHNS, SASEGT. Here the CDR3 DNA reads TGTGCCAGCAGTGAATGGACAGCGGCTGAAGCTTTCTTT. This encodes CASSEWTAAEAFF.

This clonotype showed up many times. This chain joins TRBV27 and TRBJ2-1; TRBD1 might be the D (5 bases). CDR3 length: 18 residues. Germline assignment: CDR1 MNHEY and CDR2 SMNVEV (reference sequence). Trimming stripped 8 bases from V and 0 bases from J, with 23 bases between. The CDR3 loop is CASASPWQGLSSYNEQFF. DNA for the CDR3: TGTGCCAGCGCTTCCCCGTGGCAGGGCCTGAGCTCCTACAATGAGCAGTTCTTC.

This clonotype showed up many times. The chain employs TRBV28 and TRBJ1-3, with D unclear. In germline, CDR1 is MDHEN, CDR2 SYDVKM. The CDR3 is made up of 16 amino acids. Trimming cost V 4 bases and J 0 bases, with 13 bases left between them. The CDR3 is CASSSLTASSGNTIYF. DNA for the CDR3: TGTGCCAGCAGTTCTCTGACTGCGAGCTCTGGAAACACCATATATTTT.

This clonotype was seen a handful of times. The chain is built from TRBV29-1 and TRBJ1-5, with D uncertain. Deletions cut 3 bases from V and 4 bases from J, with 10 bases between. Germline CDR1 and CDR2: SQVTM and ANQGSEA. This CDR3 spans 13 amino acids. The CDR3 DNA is TGCAGCGTTGAGTTAACAGAAAATCAGCCCCAGCATTTT. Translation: CSVELTENQPQHF.

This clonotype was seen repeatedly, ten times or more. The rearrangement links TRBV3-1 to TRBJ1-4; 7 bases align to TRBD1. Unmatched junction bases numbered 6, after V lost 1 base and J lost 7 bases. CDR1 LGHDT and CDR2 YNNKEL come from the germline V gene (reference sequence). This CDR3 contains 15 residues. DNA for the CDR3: TGTGCCAGCAGCCAAGCCCCAGGGGGGAGTGAAAAACTGTTTTTT. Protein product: CASSQAPGGSEKLFF.

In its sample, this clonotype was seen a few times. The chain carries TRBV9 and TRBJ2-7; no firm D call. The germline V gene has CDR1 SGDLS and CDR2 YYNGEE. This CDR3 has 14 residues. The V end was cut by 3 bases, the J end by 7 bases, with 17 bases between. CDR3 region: CASSAHSGVGEQYF. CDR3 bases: TGTGCCAGCAGCGCCCATAGTGGGGTTGGGGAGCAGTACTTC.

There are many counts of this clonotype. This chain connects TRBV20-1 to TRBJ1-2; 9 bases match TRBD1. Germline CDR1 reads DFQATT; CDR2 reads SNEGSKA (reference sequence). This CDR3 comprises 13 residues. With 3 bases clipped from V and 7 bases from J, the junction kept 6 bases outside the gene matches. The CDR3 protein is CSASDRGWAGYTF. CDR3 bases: TGCAGTGCTAGTGACAGGGGGTGGGCTGGCTACACCTTC.

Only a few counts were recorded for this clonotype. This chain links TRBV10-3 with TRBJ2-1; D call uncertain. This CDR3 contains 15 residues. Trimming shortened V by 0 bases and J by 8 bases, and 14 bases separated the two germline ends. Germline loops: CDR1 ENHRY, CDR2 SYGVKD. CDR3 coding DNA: TGTGCCATCAGTGAGTCGAGACCGCGTCACGATGAGCAGTTCTTC. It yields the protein CAISESRPRHDEQFF.

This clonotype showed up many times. In nucleotides, the CDR3 is TGTGCCAGCAGTTTAGCGGATACTTCTGAAAAACTGTTTTTT. This gives the protein CASSLADTSEKLFF. The chain has TRBV28 and TRBJ1-4, with no clear D. Germline CDR1 MDHEN, CDR2 SYDVKM. This CDR3 spans 14 amino acids. The V gene lost 2 bases and the J gene lost 7 bases, with 11 bases spanning the gap.

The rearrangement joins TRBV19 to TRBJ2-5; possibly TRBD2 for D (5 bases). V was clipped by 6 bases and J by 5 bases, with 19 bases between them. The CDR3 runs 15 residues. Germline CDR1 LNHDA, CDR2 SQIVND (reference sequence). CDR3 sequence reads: CASSLAGAARETQYF. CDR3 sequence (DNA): TGTGCCAGTAGCCTCGCCGGAGCGGCTAGGGAGACCCAGTACTTC.

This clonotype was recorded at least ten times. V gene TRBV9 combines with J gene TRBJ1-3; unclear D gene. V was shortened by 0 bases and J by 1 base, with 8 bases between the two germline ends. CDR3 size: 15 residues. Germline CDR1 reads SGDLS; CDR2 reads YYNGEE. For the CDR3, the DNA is TGTGCCAGCAGCGTAGCGCCGGGTTCTGGAAACACCATATATTTT. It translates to CASSVAPGSGNTIYF.

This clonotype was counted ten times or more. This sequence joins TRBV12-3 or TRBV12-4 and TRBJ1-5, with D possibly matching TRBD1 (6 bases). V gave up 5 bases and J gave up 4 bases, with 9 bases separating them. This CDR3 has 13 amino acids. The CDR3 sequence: CASSRQGNQPQHF. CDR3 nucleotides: TGTGCCAGCAGTCGGCAGGGGAATCAGCCCCAGCATTTT.

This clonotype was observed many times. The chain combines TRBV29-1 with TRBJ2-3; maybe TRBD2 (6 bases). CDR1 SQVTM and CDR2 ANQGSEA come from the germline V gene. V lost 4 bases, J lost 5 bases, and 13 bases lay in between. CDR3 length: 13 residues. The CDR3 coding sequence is TGCAGCGTTGGAGAGGGAGGTAGAGATACGCAGTATTTT. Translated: CSVGEGGRDTQYF.

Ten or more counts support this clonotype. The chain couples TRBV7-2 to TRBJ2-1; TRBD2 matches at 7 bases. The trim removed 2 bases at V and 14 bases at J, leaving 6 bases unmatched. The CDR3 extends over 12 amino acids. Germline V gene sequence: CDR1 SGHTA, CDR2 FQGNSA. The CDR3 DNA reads TGTGCCAGCAGCTTAAGCGGGGTGGGGGAGTTCTTC. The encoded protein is CASSLSGVGEFF. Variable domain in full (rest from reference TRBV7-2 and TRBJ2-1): GAGVSQSPSNKVTEKGKDVELRCDPISGHTALYWYRQSLGQGLEFLIYFQGNSAPDKSGLPSDRFSAERTGGSVSTLTIQRTQQEDSAVYLCASSLSGVGEFFGPGTRLTVL.

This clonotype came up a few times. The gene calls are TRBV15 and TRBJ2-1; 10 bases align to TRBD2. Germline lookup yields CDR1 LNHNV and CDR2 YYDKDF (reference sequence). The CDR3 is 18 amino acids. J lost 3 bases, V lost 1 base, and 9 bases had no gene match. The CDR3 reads CATSRGLPLAGDYNEQFF. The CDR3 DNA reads TGTGCCACCAGCAGAGGGCTTCCCCTAGCGGGAGACTACAATGAGCAGTTCTTC.